The rows below give T cell receptor beta chains drawn from one sample of a study of blood T cell repertoires in COVID-19. Sequenced by immunoSEQ multiplex PCR; TCRdb stores in-frame clones only, minus some. The data contain 200,000 to 250,000 clones, about 83% of them singletons. The sequencing sample was made of PBMCs or T cells enriched from blood (not recorded which). All receptors come from a woman aged 45-60 years who had recovered from COVID-19. The CDR3 runs from the conserved cysteine through the conserved F or W. A D gene is named only where the DNA matches it firmly. Size values are once, few and many counts, or a class for expanded clones, and some rows have none.

v_call: TRBV5-1; clone_size: .; d_call: TRBD2; j_call: TRBJ2-7; cdr3_nt: TGCGCCAGCAGCTCAACGAGCGGGAGCTACGAGCAGTACTTC; cdr3_aa: CASSSTSGSYEQYF
v_call: TRBV19; clone_size: .; d_call: .; j_call: TRBJ2-2; cdr3_nt: TGTGCCACGACCCCCTGGGGCAGGGGAACCGGGGAGCTGTTTTTT; cdr3_aa: CATTPWGRGTGELFF
v_call: TRBV2; clone_size: .; d_call: .; j_call: TRBJ1-5; cdr3_nt: TGTGCCAGCAGTGAAGTATATAGCAATCAGCCCCAGCATTTT; cdr3_aa: CASSEVYSNQPQHF
v_call: TRBV7-3; clone_size: .; d_call: TRBD2; j_call: TRBJ2-3; cdr3_nt: TGTGCCAGCAGCGGGGGACTAGCGGGTATCACAGATACGCAGTATTTT; cdr3_aa: CASSGGLAGITDTQYF
v_call: TRBV2; clone_size: .; d_call: .; j_call: TRBJ2-3; cdr3_nt: TGTGCCAGGGCCGGGACTGAGAGAGTGGGGACGCAGTATTTT; cdr3_aa: CARAGTERVGTQYF
v_call: TRBV30; clone_size: .; d_call: .; j_call: TRBJ2-3; cdr3_nt: TGTGCCTGGGACCTGGCGGCAGATACGCAGTATTTT; cdr3_aa: CAWDLAADTQYF
v_call: TRBV6-6; clone_size: .; d_call: TRBD1; j_call: TRBJ1-1; cdr3_nt: TGTGCCAGCAGGGACCCACAGGGGATACACACTGAAGCTTTCTTT; cdr3_aa: CASRDPQGIHTEAFF
v_call: TRBV25-1; clone_size: .; d_call: .; j_call: TRBJ1-5; cdr3_nt: TGTGCCAGCAGTGAAGGGCAGGTAGTCAATCAGCCCCAGCATTTT; cdr3_aa: CASSEGQVVNQPQHF
v_call: TRBV19; clone_size: once; d_call: .; j_call: TRBJ2-7; cdr3_nt: TGTGCCAGTAGTCAGGGCTACGAGCAGTACTTC; cdr3_aa: CASSQGYEQYF
v_call: TRBV6-2/TRBV6-3; clone_size: .; d_call: TRBD2; j_call: TRBJ2-3; cdr3_nt: TGTGCCAGCAGTTACAAGCGGGGGGGCCCAGATACGCAGTATTTT; cdr3_aa: CASSYKRGGPDTQYF
v_call: TRBV6-4; clone_size: .; d_call: .; j_call: TRBJ2-7; cdr3_nt: TGTGCCAGCAGTAGTGATACCGGGGGGCCCACCTACGAGCAGTACTTC; cdr3_aa: CASSSDTGGPTYEQYF
v_call: TRBV29-1; clone_size: once; d_call: TRBD1; j_call: TRBJ2-7; cdr3_nt: TGCAGCGTACACGGACAGGGCTACGAGCAGTACTTC; cdr3_aa: CSVHGQGYEQYF
v_call: TRBV2; clone_size: .; d_call: TRBD1; j_call: TRBJ1-1; cdr3_nt: TGTGCCAGCATGGGACAGGGGGGCACTGAAGCTTTCTTT; cdr3_aa: CASMGQGGTEAFF
v_call: TRBV11-2; clone_size: .; d_call: .; j_call: TRBJ2-7; cdr3_nt: TGTGCCAGCAGCGTCGGACAGACCTACGAGCAGTACTTC; cdr3_aa: CASSVGQTYEQYF
v_call: TRBV25-1; clone_size: .; d_call: TRBD1; j_call: TRBJ2-1; cdr3_nt: TGTGCCAGCAGTGGGGCCGGGACAGGGAACGAGCAGTTCTTC; cdr3_aa: CASSGAGTGNEQFF
v_call: TRBV4-1; clone_size: .; d_call: TRBD1; j_call: TRBJ1-6; cdr3_nt: TGCGCCAGCAGCCAAGAAGTGGGACAGGGCGGCTCACCCCTCCACTTT; cdr3_aa: CASSQEVGQGGSPLHF
v_call: TRBV28; clone_size: .; d_call: TRBD1; j_call: TRBJ1-2; cdr3_nt: TGTGCCAGCAGCCTGGACAGGGGGCCCAATGGCTACACCTTC; cdr3_aa: CASSLDRGPNGYTF
v_call: TRBV7-3; clone_size: .; d_call: .; j_call: TRBJ2-2; cdr3_nt: TGTGCCAGCAGCTTAAACGGCAGGGCTTTGGGGGAGCTGTTTTTT; cdr3_aa: CASSLNGRALGELFF
v_call: TRBV24-1; clone_size: .; d_call: TRBD2; j_call: TRBJ2-1; cdr3_nt: TGTGCCACCTCTAGCGGGAGACTTTCCAATGAGCAGTTCTTC; cdr3_aa: CATSSGRLSNEQFF
v_call: TRBV11-3; clone_size: .; d_call: TRBD1; j_call: TRBJ2-7; cdr3_nt: TGTGCCAGCAGCGGGGCTGGGCAGGGGGCCTACGAGCAGTACTTC; cdr3_aa: CASSGAGQGAYEQYF
v_call: TRBV11-3; clone_size: .; d_call: TRBD1; j_call: TRBJ1-5; cdr3_nt: TGTGCCAGCAGCCCTCATGACAGGGGCAATCAGCCCCAGCATTTT; cdr3_aa: CASSPHDRGNQPQHF
v_call: TRBV6-5; clone_size: .; d_call: .; j_call: TRBJ1-2; cdr3_nt: TGTGCCAGCAGGGACGACAGTAACTATGGCTACACCTTC; cdr3_aa: CASRDDSNYGYTF
v_call: TRBV6-5; clone_size: .; d_call: .; j_call: TRBJ1-1; cdr3_nt: TGTGCCGCCCGGCAGGTGAACACTGAAGCTTTCTTT; cdr3_aa: CAARQVNTEAFF
v_call: TRBV7-6; clone_size: .; d_call: .; j_call: TRBJ2-2; cdr3_nt: TGTGCCAGCAGCTTAGCCGGTAACACCGGGGAGCTGTTTTTT; cdr3_aa: CASSLAGNTGELFF
v_call: TRBV4-3; clone_size: .; d_call: .; j_call: TRBJ1-5; cdr3_nt: TGCGCCAGCAGCCAAGACTCTCAGGGGAATCAGCCCCAGCATTTT; cdr3_aa: CASSQDSQGNQPQHF
v_call: TRBV9; clone_size: .; d_call: TRBD1; j_call: TRBJ1-2; cdr3_nt: TGTGCCAGCAGCGTAGGTTTGCAGGGGGGTCATCCTAACTATGGCTACACCTTC; cdr3_aa: CASSVGLQGGHPNYGYTF
v_call: TRBV15; clone_size: few; d_call: TRBD2; j_call: TRBJ2-1; cdr3_nt: TGTGCCACCAGCAGAACTAGCGGGCGGGGCGATGAGCAGTTCTTC; cdr3_aa: CATSRTSGRGDEQFF
v_call: TRBV15; clone_size: .; d_call: .; j_call: TRBJ2-1; cdr3_nt: TGTGCCACCAGCAGAGATAACGCGGGTGAGCAGTTCTTC; cdr3_aa: CATSRDNAGEQFF
v_call: TRBV28; clone_size: once; d_call: .; j_call: TRBJ1-2; cdr3_nt: TGTGCCAGCAGTTTAGGGCCCTATGGCTACACCTTC; cdr3_aa: CASSLGPYGYTF
v_call: TRBV3-1/TRBV3-2; clone_size: .; d_call: TRBD2; j_call: TRBJ2-5; cdr3_nt: TGTGCCAGCAGCCAAGCCCTAGCGGTGTACCAAGAGACCCAGTACTTC; cdr3_aa: CASSQALAVYQETQYF
v_call: TRBV7-2; clone_size: .; d_call: .; j_call: TRBJ2-1; cdr3_nt: TGTGCCAGCAGCGCCCTCAGGGGAGCCTACAATGAGCAGTTCTTC; cdr3_aa: CASSALRGAYNEQFF
v_call: TRBV30; clone_size: .; d_call: .; j_call: TRBJ1-5; cdr3_nt: TGTGCCTGGAGTGCTGGACATAGCAATCAGCCCCAGCATTTT; cdr3_aa: CAWSAGHSNQPQHF
v_call: TRBV7-3; clone_size: .; d_call: .; j_call: TRBJ2-1; cdr3_nt: TGTGCCAGCAGCTTAGGGGGCGGCTCCTACAATGAGCAGTTCTTC; cdr3_aa: CASSLGGGSYNEQFF
v_call: TRBV13; clone_size: .; d_call: .; j_call: TRBJ2-2; cdr3_nt: TGTGCCAGCAGCTTTCAGGTCGGGGAGCTGTTTTTT; cdr3_aa: CASSFQVGELFF
v_call: TRBV18; clone_size: .; d_call: .; j_call: TRBJ2-1; cdr3_nt: TGTGCCAGCTCACCAACGACAGGCAATGAGCAGTTCTTC; cdr3_aa: CASSPTTGNEQFF
v_call: TRBV19; clone_size: .; d_call: TRBD2; j_call: TRBJ2-1; cdr3_nt: TGTGCCAGTAGTTTGGGCGGGAGGGCCTACAATGAGCAGTTCTTC; cdr3_aa: CASSLGGRAYNEQFF
v_call: TRBV4-2; clone_size: .; d_call: .; j_call: TRBJ2-1; cdr3_nt: TGTGCCAGCAGCCAAGATATAGCAGGGTTTTACAATGAGCAGTTCTTC; cdr3_aa: CASSQDIAGFYNEQFF
v_call: TRBV18; clone_size: .; d_call: TRBD1; j_call: TRBJ2-2; cdr3_nt: TGTGCCAGCTCACCTGACGACAGGGGTGGCACCGGGGAGCTGTTTTTT; cdr3_aa: CASSPDDRGGTGELFF
v_call: TRBV11-2; clone_size: .; d_call: .; j_call: TRBJ1-6; cdr3_nt: TGTGCCAGCAGCTTAGATGGGACGGGACTGAAGAATTCACCCCTCCACTTT; cdr3_aa: CASSLDGTGLKNSPLHF
v_call: TRBV4-3; clone_size: .; d_call: TRBD1; j_call: TRBJ1-2; cdr3_nt: TGCGCCAGCAGCCAAGAAGGGCAGGGGGCACACTATGGCTACACCTTC; cdr3_aa: CASSQEGQGAHYGYTF
v_call: TRBV2; clone_size: few; d_call: .; j_call: TRBJ2-1; cdr3_nt: TGTGCCAGCAGTGGACAGACCTACAATGAGCAGTTCTTC; cdr3_aa: CASSGQTYNEQFF
v_call: TRBV3-1/TRBV3-2; clone_size: .; d_call: .; j_call: TRBJ2-7; cdr3_nt: TGTGCCAGCAGCCAAGCCACCGCTTACGGGCAGTACTTC; cdr3_aa: CASSQATAYGQYF
v_call: TRBV18; clone_size: few; d_call: TRBD1; j_call: TRBJ2-7; cdr3_nt: TGTGCCAGCTCACCGGGACAGAAGATCACGCGGGAGCAGTACTTC; cdr3_aa: CASSPGQKITREQYF
v_call: TRBV27; clone_size: .; d_call: TRBD2; j_call: TRBJ2-3; cdr3_nt: TGTGCCAGCAGTTTGTACGGGAGGGGGTTCTACACAGATACGCAGTATTTT; cdr3_aa: CASSLYGRGFYTDTQYF
v_call: TRBV27; clone_size: .; d_call: TRBD1; j_call: TRBJ2-3; cdr3_nt: TGTGCCAGCCCCCGGGAGTGGACAGGGACAGATACGCAGTATTTT; cdr3_aa: CASPREWTGTDTQYF
v_call: TRBV4-1; clone_size: .; d_call: TRBD2; j_call: TRBJ2-3; cdr3_nt: TGCGCCAGCAGCCAGTCAGCCCCGGGAGGCCAGATAGATACGCAGTATTTT; cdr3_aa: CASSQSAPGGQIDTQYF